This T cell receptor (beta chain) was recorded in a study of blood T cells in healthy people across ages. Findings and caveats of the study: The percentage of naive T cells correlated strongly with TCR beta diversity. Older age went with lower TCR beta diversity per million T cells, in a roughly linear way.

A second PCR of about 7 to 12 cycles used a sample-barcoded 5' primer and a J-beta primer mix. TCRdb re-derived calls from the 5' RACE reads in MiXCR, one entry per CDR3 protein. The table includes 1 million or so distinct CDR3 sequences, 35% to 55% detected once. The sample holds a few counts of this clonotype. Antigen specificity is unknown. Approximately 10 milliliters was the volume of peripheral blood drawn from each donor. Isolation of PBMCs gave at least 6.5 million cells per sample. This CDR3 comprises 15 residues. V lost 6 bases and J lost 2, with 15 bases in between. Germline V gives CDR1 SGHTA, CDR2 FQGNSA.

This sequence joins TRBV7-2 and TRBJ2-3; a possible D gene is TRBD1 (6 bases). The clonotype originates from an older woman in good health. The sample was blood. The DNA of the CDR3 is TGTGCCAGCAGTTTCGACAGGAGCCACACAGATACGCAGTATTTT. This sequence encodes CASSFDRSHTDTQYF.